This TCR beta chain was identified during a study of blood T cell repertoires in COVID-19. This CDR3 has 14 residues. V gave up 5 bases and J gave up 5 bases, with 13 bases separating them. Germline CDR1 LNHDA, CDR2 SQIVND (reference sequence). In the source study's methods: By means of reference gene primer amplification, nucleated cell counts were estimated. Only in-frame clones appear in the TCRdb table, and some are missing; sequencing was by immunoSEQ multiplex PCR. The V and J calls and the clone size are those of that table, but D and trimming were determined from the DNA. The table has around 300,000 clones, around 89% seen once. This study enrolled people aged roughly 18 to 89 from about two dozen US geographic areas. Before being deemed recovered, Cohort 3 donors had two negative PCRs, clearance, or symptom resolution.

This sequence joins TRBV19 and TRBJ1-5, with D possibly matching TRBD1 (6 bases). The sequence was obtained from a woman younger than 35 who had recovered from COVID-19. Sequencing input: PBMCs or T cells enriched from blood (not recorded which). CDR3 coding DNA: TGTGCCAGTAGTCCGGACAGCCTGGATCAGCCCCAGCATTTT. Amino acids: CASSPDSLDQPQHF.